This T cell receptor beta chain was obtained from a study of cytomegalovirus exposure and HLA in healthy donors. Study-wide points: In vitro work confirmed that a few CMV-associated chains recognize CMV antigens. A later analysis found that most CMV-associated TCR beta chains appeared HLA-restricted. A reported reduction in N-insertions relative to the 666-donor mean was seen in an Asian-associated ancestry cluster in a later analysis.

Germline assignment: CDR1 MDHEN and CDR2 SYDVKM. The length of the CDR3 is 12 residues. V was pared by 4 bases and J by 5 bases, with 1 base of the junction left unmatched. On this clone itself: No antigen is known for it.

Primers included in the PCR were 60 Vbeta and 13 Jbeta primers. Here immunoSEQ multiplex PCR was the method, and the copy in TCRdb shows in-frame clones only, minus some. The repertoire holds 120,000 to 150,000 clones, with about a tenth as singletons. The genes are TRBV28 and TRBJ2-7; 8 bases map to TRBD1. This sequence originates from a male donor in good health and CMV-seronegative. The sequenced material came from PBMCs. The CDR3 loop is CASSSTGDEQYF. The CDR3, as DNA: TGTGCCAGCAGTTCGACAGGGGACGAGCAGTACTTC.